This T cell receptor (beta chain) originates from a study of cytomegalovirus exposure and HLA in healthy donors (dated by TCRdb to about 2017). The study in broad terms: The 700 or so repertoires of the first cohort and the 120 validation repertoires were produced on the same platform, according to a later analysis. The study aimed to test whether cataloging public T cell receptors could reveal signatures of past pathogen exposure. Along with the approximately 600-subject first cohort, a separate validation cohort of over a hundred different subjects was used. High-throughput TCR immunosequencing, statistical association of individual TCRs with disease status, and machine learning were combined to predict cytomegalovirus infection status.

The donors were included in the validation cohort of approximately 130 subjects, a group kept apart from the approximately 700-subject first cohort. The library was prepared using the immunoSEQ multiplex PCR assay. Per the source publication's procedure: To diagnose cytomegalovirus status from the catalog of TCR beta chain sequences, a statistical classification framework was built. Entries here come from immuneACCESS through TCRdb and include only in-frame sequences with V and J called. Some clones fail to appear in such tables; in the studies checked, an unresolved V gene covers under half of the shortfall, and the cause of the remainder is unknown. V and J calls plus clone size are reproduced from that table; the DNA served to infer D and trimming. For this sample there are hundreds of thousands of clones; about nine tenths appear just once. The ten largest clones represent roughly 0.82% of the sample.

Reading from cysteine to phenylalanine, the CDR3 counts 14 amino acids. The kept DNA is CDR3 alone, 42 bases in frame from the first base. Reading the germline V gene gives CDR1 SGHRS and CDR2 YFSETQ. Germline trimming amounts to 0 bases on V and 2 bases on J, with 1 as the count of junction bases outside the gene matches. Results the study describes overall, beyond this receptor: Cytomegalovirus status was reported to be diagnosed by the classifier with high specificity and sensitivity in both the original and validation cohorts. In a later analysis, TCRs clustered in the first cohort were found to also tend to co-occur in the 100 to 150 validation repertoires, with 94% of cluster scores above 0. Most TCR sequences were observed very rarely across donors, whereas some public TCRs were present in many individuals. In vitro tests confirmed that a few of the cytomegalovirus-associated TCR beta chains recognize cytomegalovirus antigens. It was suggested by the authors that the approach could potentially be generalized to other disease states and immunological phenotypes. In the study, approximately 150 TCR beta chains were listed as associated with cytomegalovirus. The validation cohort had no HLA typing available for a later analysis, so co-occurrence within that cohort was assessed over all 120 or so repertoires.

Comment on this clone: Its antigen remains unidentified. Per-base qualities were not stored, and no clone one base away is much larger.

In this chain, TRBV5-1 is recombined with TRBJ2-5, with 7 junctional bases fitting TRBD1. The source is a woman younger than 35 in good health and CMV-seronegative. The sequencing input was PBMCs. The CDR3 is CASSLEQGQETQYF. The nucleotides are TGCGCCAGCAGCTTGGAACAGGGGCAAGAGACCCAGTACTTC.